This TCR beta chain was profiled in a study of shared clonotypes between healthy human individuals (dated by TCRdb to about 2020). Concerning the study at large: A couple of women and three men aged 18 to 49 years were included in the cohort. Per donor, leukapheresis produced somewhere between about 0.94 and 8.9 billion PBMCs. Libraries were prepared and TCR repertoires were sequenced by different laboratories using diverse techniques, in order to increase sequencing depth and limit assay-specific biases. For each donor, CD4 naive and CD4 memory were each given three plates, CD8 naive was given two plates, and CD8 memory was given one plate. To estimate repertoire size and how much clonotype sharing occurs between individuals, the study deeply sequenced the blood TCR repertoires of 5 or 6 healthy adults. Study-wide findings and limitations: Sampling was restricted to blood, and TCR repertoires in tissue are likely to differ from TCR repertoires in blood. Even with the large sequencing depth, rarefaction of the sorted-subset datasets indicated that sequencing was incomplete. Compared with non-shared clonotypes, clonotypes shared by all four sorted-subset donors had higher generation probabilities. Pairwise subsampling led to the expectation that sequencing depth would affect the degree of clonotype sharing among donors. Because the study included only a small number of donors, the genetic and exposure-history diversity represented was limited. Larger estimated clonotype richness was generally found for naive subsets than for memory subsets. Approximately 4.8% of naive CD4, around 4% of naive CD8, 2% to 2.5% of memory CD4, and around 0.4% of memory CD8 clonotypes were shared across a handful of donors.

Donors were healthy HIV-negative adults with no recently reported acute infections or vaccinations. Every donor was a Caucasian adult residing in Nashville, Tennessee, USA. CD4+ T cells were enriched by magnetic negative selection; naive cells were then positively selected on CD45RA, and the negative fraction formed the memory subset. Blood was obtained by leukapheresis, after which PBMCs were separated by Ficoll-Histopaque density gradient centrifugation and cryopreserved in liquid nitrogen vapor phase. Purity and quantity of every magnetically sorted T cell population were checked by analytical flow cytometry. Genomic DNA was isolated from each sorted fraction and quantified by UV absorbance on a Nanodrop 2000c. From the cysteine through the phenylalanine, the CDR3 covers 18 amino acids. The sequence is cut down to CDR3 DNA, 54 bases in frame from base 1. CDR1 is given as SGHDN and CDR2 as FVKESK, both from the germline V gene. Compared with germline, V lacks 4 bases and J lacks 5 bases; bases without a gene match: 16.

Remarks on this clone: The antigen this receptor binds is unknown. No much larger clone exists at a distance of one base, and base qualities are not known.

TCR CDR3 regions were amplified from genomic DNA by multiplex PCR using the deep immunoSEQ assay. Genomic DNA extracted from each cell subset was distributed evenly over all wells of several immunoSEQ 96-well plates, and each plate served as one replicate. For sorted subsets, about 0.2 ug genomic DNA, equal to some 30,000 T cell genomes, was loaded into each replicate PCR. The purified libraries were quantified using a Qubit 3.0 fluorometer, sized with a Bioanalyzer 2100, and then quantified again using the KAPA Library Quantification kit. Every immunoSEQ 96-well plate was sequenced on a dedicated single-read 150-cycle Illumina NextSeq 550 flow cell. In the original analysis: Because the immunoSEQ output included only junctional sequences and no quality scores, the filtering could not be the same as the filtering used for full-length reads. Sequences were annotated with PyIR, a Python wrapper for IgBLAST v1.9, using IMGT germline references to assign V/J genes and CDR3. Reads were removed for weak V/J assignments (E-value above 1e-6), missing CDR3, stop codons, out-of-frame junctions, or ambiguous translated residues. V3J clonotypes were defined by identical inferred V gene, J gene, and CDR3 amino acid sequence. The percentage overlap between two repertoires was calculated by dividing the number of shared unique clonotypes by the size of the smaller repertoire. Three approaches were used to assess repertoire richness: RTK rarefaction, the Chao1 estimator, and Recon v2.1 estimates of unobserved clonotypes. Generation probabilities for all TCRbeta clonotypes obtained by the gDNA method from a few donors were computed using OLGA. TCRdb retrieved this table from immuneACCESS and kept in-frame rearrangements only. Not all clones are present; in checked studies, unresolved V genes account for under half, and no reason is known for the remainder. For V, J and clone size, that table is used; D and trimming come from the DNA. Counted in this sample were millions of clones; roughly 95% of them appeared once. The leading ten clones occupy 0.13% of the sample.

Sequencing was performed on naive CD4+ T cells sorted from blood. The sample's cell subset or site label, decoded: CD45RA+ positively selected. In this chain, TRBV14 is recombined with TRBJ2-2; TRBD1 agrees with 7 junctional bases. The TCR was taken from a man aged 18 to 35 in good health. The nucleotide sequence reads as follows: TGTGCCAGCAGCCCCAAGTCGGACAGGCCCTATTGGACCGGGGAGCTGTTTTTT. Translated, this gives CASSPKSDRPYWTGELFF. Full variable domain (CDR3 extended with the reference TRBV14 and TRBJ2-2 proteins): EAGVTQFPSHSVIEKGQTVTLRCDPISGHDNLYWYRRVMGKEIKFLLHFVKESKQDESGMPNNRFLAERTGGTYSTLKVQPAELEDSGVYFCASSPKSDRPYWTGELFFGEGSRLTVL.